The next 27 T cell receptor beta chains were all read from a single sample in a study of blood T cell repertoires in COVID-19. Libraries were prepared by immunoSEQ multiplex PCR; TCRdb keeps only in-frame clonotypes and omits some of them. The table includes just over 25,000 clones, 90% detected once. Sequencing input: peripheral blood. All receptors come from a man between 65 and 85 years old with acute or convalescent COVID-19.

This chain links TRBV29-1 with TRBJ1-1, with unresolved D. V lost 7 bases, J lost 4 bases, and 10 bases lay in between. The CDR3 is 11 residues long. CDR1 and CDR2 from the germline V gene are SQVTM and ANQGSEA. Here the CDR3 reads CSAMRSTEAFF. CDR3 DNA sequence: TGCAGCGCCATGAGGAGCACTGAAGCTTTCTTT.

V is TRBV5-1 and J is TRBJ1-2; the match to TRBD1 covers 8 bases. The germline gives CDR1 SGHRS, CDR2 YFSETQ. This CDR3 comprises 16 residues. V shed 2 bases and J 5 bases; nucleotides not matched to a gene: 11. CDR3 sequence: CASSLGLDRAFYGYTF. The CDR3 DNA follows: TGCGCCAGCAGCTTAGGGCTGGACAGGGCCTTTTATGGCTACACCTTC.

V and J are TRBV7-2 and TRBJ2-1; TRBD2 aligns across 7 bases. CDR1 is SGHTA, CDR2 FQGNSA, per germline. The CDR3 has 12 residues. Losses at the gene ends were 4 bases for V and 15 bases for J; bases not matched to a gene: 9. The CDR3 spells CASSSGTIHRFF. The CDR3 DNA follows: TGTGCCAGCAGCTCTGGGACTATTCATCGGTTCTTC.

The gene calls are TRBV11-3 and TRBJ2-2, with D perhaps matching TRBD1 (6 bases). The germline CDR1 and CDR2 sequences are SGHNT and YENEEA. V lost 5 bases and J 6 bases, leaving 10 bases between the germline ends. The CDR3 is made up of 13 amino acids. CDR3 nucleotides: TGTGCCAGCAGCCTAGGGGGAGCCGGGGAGCTGTTTTTT. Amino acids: CASSLGGAGELFF.

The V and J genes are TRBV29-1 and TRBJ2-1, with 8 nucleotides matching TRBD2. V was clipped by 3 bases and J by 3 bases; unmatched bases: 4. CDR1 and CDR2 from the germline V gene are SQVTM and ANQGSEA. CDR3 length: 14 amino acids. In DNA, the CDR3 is TGCAGCGTTGACGGGGCGGGAGGCTACAATGAGCAGTTCTTC. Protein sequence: CSVDGAGGYNEQFF.

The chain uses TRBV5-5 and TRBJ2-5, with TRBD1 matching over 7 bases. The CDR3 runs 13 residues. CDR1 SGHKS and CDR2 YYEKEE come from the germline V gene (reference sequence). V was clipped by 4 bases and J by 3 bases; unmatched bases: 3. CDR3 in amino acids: CASSIQGKETQYF. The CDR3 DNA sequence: TGTGCCAGCAGCATACAGGGGAAAGAGACCCAGTACTTC.

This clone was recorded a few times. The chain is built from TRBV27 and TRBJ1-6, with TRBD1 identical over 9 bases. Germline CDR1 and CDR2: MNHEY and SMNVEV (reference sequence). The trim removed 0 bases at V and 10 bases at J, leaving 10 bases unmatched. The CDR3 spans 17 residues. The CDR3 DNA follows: TGTGCCAGCAGTTTATCGGTCCCGGACAGGGGCAACTCACCCCTCCACTTT. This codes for CASSLSVPDRGNSPLHF.

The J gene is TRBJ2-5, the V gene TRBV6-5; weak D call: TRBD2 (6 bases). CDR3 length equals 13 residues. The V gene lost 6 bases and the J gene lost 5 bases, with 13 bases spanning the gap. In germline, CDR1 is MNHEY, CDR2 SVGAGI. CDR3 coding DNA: TGTGCCAGCAGACGGGGACTTCTGGAGACCCAGTACTTC. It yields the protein CASRRGLLETQYF.

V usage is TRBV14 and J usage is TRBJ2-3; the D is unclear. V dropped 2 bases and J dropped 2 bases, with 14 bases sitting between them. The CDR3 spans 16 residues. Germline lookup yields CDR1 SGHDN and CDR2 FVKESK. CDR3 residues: CASSQRLSRNTDTQYF. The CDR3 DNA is TGTGCCAGCAGCCAAAGATTGTCGAGGAACACAGATACGCAGTATTTT.

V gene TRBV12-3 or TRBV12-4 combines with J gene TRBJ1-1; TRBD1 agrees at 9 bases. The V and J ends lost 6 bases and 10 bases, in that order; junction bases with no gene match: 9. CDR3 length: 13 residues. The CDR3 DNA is TGTGCCAGCAGCGAAACCGGGACAGGGAGAGCTTTCTTT. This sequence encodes CASSETGTGRAFF.

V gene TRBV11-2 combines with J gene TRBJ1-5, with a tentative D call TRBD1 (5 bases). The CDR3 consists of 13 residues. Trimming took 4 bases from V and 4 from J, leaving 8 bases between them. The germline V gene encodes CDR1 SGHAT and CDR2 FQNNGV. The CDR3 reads CASSSPGNQPQHF. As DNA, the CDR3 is TGTGCCAGCAGCTCCCCAGGGAATCAGCCCCAGCATTTT.

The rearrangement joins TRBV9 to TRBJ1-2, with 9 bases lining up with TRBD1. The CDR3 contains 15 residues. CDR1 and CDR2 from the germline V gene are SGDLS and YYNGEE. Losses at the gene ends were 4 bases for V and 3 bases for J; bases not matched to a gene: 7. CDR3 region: CASSPRRDRDYGYTF. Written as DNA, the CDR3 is TGTGCCAGCAGCCCCCGTAGGGACAGGGACTATGGCTACACCTTC.

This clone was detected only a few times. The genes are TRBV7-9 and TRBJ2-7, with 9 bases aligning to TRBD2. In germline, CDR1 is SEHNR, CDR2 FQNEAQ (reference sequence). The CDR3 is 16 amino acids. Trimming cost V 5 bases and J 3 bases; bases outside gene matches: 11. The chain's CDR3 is CASSQNRAGGIYEQYF. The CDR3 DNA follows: TGTGCCAGCAGCCAGAATCGAGCGGGAGGTATCTACGAGCAGTACTTC.

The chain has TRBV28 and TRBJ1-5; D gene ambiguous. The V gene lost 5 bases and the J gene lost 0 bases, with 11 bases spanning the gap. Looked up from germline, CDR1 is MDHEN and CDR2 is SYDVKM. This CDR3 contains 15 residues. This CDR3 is CASSTLQYSNQPQHF. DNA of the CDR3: TGTGCCAGCAGTACATTGCAGTATAGCAATCAGCCCCAGCATTTT.

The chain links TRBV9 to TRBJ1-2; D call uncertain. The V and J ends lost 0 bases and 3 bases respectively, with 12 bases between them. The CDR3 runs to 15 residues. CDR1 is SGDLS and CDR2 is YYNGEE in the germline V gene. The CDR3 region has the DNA TGTGCCAGCAGCGTAGCCGGGTCCTCCGACTATGGCTACACCTTC. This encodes CASSVAGSSDYGYTF.

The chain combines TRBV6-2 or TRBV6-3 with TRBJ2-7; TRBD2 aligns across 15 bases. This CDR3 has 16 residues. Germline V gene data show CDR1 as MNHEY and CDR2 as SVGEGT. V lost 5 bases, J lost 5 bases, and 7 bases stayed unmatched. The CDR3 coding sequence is TGTGCCAGCAGTACATGGACTAGCGGGAGGGCCAACGAGCAGTACTTC. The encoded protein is CASSTWTSGRANEQYF.

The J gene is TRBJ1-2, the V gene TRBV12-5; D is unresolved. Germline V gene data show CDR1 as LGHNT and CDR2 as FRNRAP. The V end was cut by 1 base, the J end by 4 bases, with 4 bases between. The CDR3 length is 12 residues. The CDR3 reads CASGLGSYGYTF. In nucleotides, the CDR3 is TGTGCTAGTGGTTTGGGCAGCTATGGCTACACCTTC.

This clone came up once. The CDR3 region is CASSARQDGDTQYF. In nucleotides, the CDR3 is TGTGCCAGCAGCGCCCGACAGGATGGTGATACGCAGTATTTT. The chain is built from TRBV5-4 and TRBJ2-3, with D possibly TRBD1 on 6 matching bases. This CDR3 has 14 residues. The V gene's germline CDR1 is SGHNT and CDR2 YYREEE (reference sequence). Between the trimmed V and J ends, which lost 4 bases and 6 bases, there was a span of 15 bases.

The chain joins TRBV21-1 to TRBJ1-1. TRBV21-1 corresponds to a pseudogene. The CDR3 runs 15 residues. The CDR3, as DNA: TGTGCCAGTCCAGAGGCGGGGAGATCGAACACTGAAGCTTTCTTT. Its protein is CASPEAGRSNTEAFF.

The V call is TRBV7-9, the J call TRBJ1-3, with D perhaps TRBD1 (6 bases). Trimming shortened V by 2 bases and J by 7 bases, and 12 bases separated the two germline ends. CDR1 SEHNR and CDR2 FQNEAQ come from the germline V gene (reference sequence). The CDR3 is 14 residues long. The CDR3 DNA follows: TGTGCCAGCAGCTTACGTGGGGGCGATAACACCATATATTTT. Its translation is CASSLRGGDNTIYF.

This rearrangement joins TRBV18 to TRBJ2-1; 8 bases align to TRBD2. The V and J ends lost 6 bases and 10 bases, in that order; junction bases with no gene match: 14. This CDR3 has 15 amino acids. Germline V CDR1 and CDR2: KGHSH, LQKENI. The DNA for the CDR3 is TGTGCCAGCTCTCCCGACAGTTCTAGCGGGTCGGAGCAGTTCTTC. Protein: CASSPDSSSGSEQFF.

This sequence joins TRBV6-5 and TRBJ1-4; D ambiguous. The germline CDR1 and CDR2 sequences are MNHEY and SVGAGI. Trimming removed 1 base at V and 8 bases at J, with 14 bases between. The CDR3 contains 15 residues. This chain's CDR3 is CASSYFPADGEKLFF. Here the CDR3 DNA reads TGTGCCAGCAGTTACTTCCCCGCTGACGGGGAAAAACTGTTTTTT.

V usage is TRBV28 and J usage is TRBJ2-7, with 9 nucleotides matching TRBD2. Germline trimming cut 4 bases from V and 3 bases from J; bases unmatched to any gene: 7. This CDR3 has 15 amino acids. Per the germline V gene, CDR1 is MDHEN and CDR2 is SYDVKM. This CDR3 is CASSSPSGKIYEQYF. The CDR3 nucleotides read TGTGCCAGCAGTTCCCCTAGCGGGAAAATCTACGAGCAGTACTTC.

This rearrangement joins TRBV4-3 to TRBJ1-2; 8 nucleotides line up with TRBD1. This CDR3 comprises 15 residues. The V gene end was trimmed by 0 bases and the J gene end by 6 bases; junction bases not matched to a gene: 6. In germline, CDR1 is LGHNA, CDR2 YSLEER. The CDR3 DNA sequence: TGCGCCAGCAGCCAAGAAGCGACAGGGGTGGATGGCTACACCTTC. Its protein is CASSQEATGVDGYTF.

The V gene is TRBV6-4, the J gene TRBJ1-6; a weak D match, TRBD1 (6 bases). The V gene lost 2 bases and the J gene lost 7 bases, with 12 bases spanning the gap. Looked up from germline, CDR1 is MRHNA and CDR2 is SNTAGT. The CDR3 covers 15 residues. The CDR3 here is CASSDRAGVNSPLHF. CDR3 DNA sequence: TGTGCCAGCAGTGACCGGGCAGGGGTAAATTCACCCCTCCACTTT.

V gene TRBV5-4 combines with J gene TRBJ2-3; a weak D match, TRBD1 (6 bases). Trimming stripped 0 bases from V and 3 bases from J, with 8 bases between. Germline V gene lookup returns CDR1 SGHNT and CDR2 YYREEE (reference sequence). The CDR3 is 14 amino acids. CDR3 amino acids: CASSLDRATDTQYF. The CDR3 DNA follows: TGTGCCAGCAGCTTGGACAGGGCAACAGATACGCAGTATTTT. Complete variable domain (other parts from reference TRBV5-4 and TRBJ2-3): ETGVTQSPTHLIKTRGQQVTLRCSSQSGHNTVSWYQQALGQGPQFIFQYYREEENGRGNFPPRFSGLQFPNYSSELNVNALELDDSALYLCASSLDRATDTQYFGPGTRLTVL.

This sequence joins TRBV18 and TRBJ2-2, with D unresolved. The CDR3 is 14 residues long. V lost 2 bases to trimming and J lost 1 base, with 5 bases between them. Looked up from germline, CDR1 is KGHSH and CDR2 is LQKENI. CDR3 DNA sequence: TGTGCCAGCTCACCAACACAGAACACCGGGGAGCTGTTTTTT. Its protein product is CASSPTQNTGELFF. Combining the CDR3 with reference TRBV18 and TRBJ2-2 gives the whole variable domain NAGVMQNPRHLVRRRGQEARLRCSPMKGHSHVYWYRQLPEEGLKFMVYLQKENIIDESGMPKERFSAEFPKEGPSILRIQQVVRGDSAAYFCASSPTQNTGELFFGEGSRLTVL.